The 23 T cell receptor beta chains reported below all come from one sample, sequenced in a study of CD8 T cells in ankylosing spondylitis. TCRdb independently ran MiXCR on the 5' RACE reads; one entry per CDR3 protein. The data hold some 130,000 distinct CDR3 sequences, with approximately 7.4% observed a single time. The sample taken for sequencing was blood, either unsorted or a sorted T cell fraction (not recorded which). The receptor source for this set is a female donor with ankylosing spondylitis or in good health (not recorded which).

There are many counts of this clonotype. This chain uses TRBV30 with TRBJ2-3; the match to TRBD2 covers 7 bases. CDR3 length: 15 residues. Germline V gives CDR1 GTSNPN, CDR2 SVGIG (reference sequence). J gave up 4 bases and V 0 bases, and 7 bases lay outside the gene matches. The CDR3 DNA reads TGTGCCTGGAGTGTAGAGGGACTATTATCAGATACGCAGTATTTT. This codes for CAWSVEGLLSDTQYF.

This clonotype was recorded at least ten times. The V gene is TRBV6-1, the J gene TRBJ1-2; 7 nucleotides align to TRBD1. Trimming cost V 6 bases and J 1 base; bases outside gene matches: 5. The germline CDR1 and CDR2 sequences are MNHNS and SASEGT. This CDR3 has 14 residues. DNA for the CDR3: TGTGCCAGCAGCTTCACAGGGGTTAACTATGGCTACACCTTC. Its translation: CASSFTGVNYGYTF.

To note about this clonotype: One base away lies a much larger clone, so this may be a sequencing read error. This rearrangement joins TRBV12-3 or TRBV12-4 to TRBJ2-2; 9 positions match TRBD1. CDR3 length: 14 amino acids. The CDR3 protein is CTSSQQGATGELFF. DNA of the CDR3: TGTACCAGCAGCCAACAGGGGGCGACCGGGGAGCTGTTTTTT.

This clonotype was detected many times. The V call is TRBV20-1, the J call TRBJ2-3, with D perhaps TRBD2 (5 bases). Germline loops: CDR1 DFQATT, CDR2 SNEGSKA (reference sequence). The CDR3 is 15 amino acids. Trimming took off 0 bases at V and 3 bases at J, with 13 bases between the two ends. The CDR3 loop reads CSARDTRALTDTQYF. Written as DNA, the CDR3 is TGCAGTGCTAGAGATACGCGGGCCCTGACAGATACGCAGTATTTT.

This clonotype was seen at least ten times. V gene TRBV7-9 combines with J gene TRBJ2-1; the D is unclear. V was trimmed by 5 bases and J by 9 bases, leaving 8 bases between them. There are 11 residues in the CDR3. The germline V gene has CDR1 SEHNR and CDR2 FQNEAQ (reference sequence). The chain's CDR3 is CASSHTGEQFF. For the CDR3, the DNA is TGTGCCAGCAGCCATACGGGTGAGCAGTTCTTC.

This clonotype has more than one count but fewer than ten. The chain uses TRBV4-1 and TRBJ1-2, with a possible D match to TRBD1 (6 bases). The CDR3 extends over 13 amino acids. Germline assignment: CDR1 MGHRA and CDR2 YSYEKL. V lost 4 bases and J 8 bases, leaving 14 bases between the germline ends. CDR3 nucleotides: TGCGCCAGCAGCCTCGGTGGAGGGGGGGGCTACACCTTC. Amino acid sequence: CASSLGGGGGYTF.

This clonotype was found many times. The chain recombines TRBV5-8 with TRBJ1-1; 8 bases match TRBD1. The CDR3 is 14 residues long. Trimming cost V 2 bases and J 4 bases; bases outside gene matches: 4. Germline V gene lookup returns CDR1 SGHTS and CDR2 YDEGEE. DNA for the CDR3: TGTGCCAGCAGCTTCAGGGGGCGGGTCACTGAAGCTTTCTTT. Amino acids: CASSFRGRVTEAFF.

This clonotype occurred many times. The rearrangement links TRBV11-1 to TRBJ1-2; D uncertain. CDR1 SGHAT and CDR2 FQDESV come from the germline V gene (reference sequence). The ends were cut back, 0 bases at V and 7 bases at J, with 15 bases in the middle. The CDR3 sequence is 15 residues long. CDR3 nucleotides: TGTGCCAGCAGCTTAGCACAGACTCCCCTTGGTGGCTACACCTTC. Its protein product is CASSLAQTPLGGYTF.

This clonotype was recorded many times. The V call is TRBV12-3 or TRBV12-4, the J call TRBJ2-7, with 7 bases lining up with TRBD2. Germline trimming cut 6 bases from V and 3 bases from J; bases unmatched to any gene: 11. This CDR3 contains 15 residues. CDR3 amino acids: CASSQGGLLSYEQYF. CDR3 coding DNA: TGTGCCAGCAGCCAGGGAGGGCTTCTAAGCTACGAGCAGTACTTC.

This clonotype was seen many times. The rearrangement links TRBV4-2 to TRBJ1-2, with a tentative D call TRBD1 (5 bases). V was trimmed by 2 bases and J by 7 bases, leaving 20 bases between them. Germline CDR1 LGHNA, CDR2 YNFKEQ. The CDR3 is 16 residues long. The CDR3 DNA is TGTGCCAGCAGCCAACCCGCCAGAGAGGGGACTCGTGGCTACACCTTC. Its protein is CASSQPAREGTRGYTF.

For this clonotype: A read error is possible here, since a much larger clone lies one base away. V and J are TRBV5-1 and TRBJ1-2; D not certain. Germline CDR1 reads SGHRS; CDR2 reads YFSETQ. V was cut by 0 bases and J by 6 bases, with 15 bases left in between. The CDR3 extends over 15 amino acids. CDR3 sequence reads: CASSLVGSADHGYTF. The CDR3 DNA is TGCGCCAGCAGCTTGGTCGGTTCAGCGGACCATGGCTACACCTTC. The full variable domain, with the rest looked up from reference TRBV5-1 and TRBJ1-2, is KAGVTQTPRYLIKTRGQQVTLSCSPISGHRSVSWYQQTPGQGLQFLFEYFSETQRNKGNFPGRFSGRQFSNSRSEMNVSTLELGDSALYLCASSLVGSADHGYTFGSGTRLTVV.

There are many counts of this clonotype. The genes are TRBV7-9 and TRBJ1-5; D perhaps matches TRBD1 (5 bases). CDR3 size: 15 residues. Germline assignment: CDR1 SEHNR and CDR2 FQNEAQ (reference sequence). V lost 6 bases to trimming and J lost 4 bases, with 16 bases between them. The DNA of the CDR3 is TGTGCCAGCAGTAGTGAAGAATGGGGGAATCAGCCCCAGCATTTT. Encoded protein: CASSSEEWGNQPQHF.

This clonotype was observed many times. The genes are TRBV5-1 and TRBJ2-2; weak D call: TRBD2 (5 bases). The CDR3 contains 13 residues. The germline gives CDR1 SGHRS, CDR2 YFSETQ. V lost 1 base, J lost 7 bases, and 8 bases lay in between. CDR3 sequence reads: CASSLREGGELFF. Written as DNA, the CDR3 is TGCGCCAGCAGCTTGAGAGAGGGCGGGGAGCTGTTTTTT.

This clonotype was counted many times. The genes are TRBV27 and TRBJ1-5; D gene uncertain. The germline gives CDR1 MNHEY, CDR2 SMNVEV (reference sequence). This CDR3 region has 15 residues. V was trimmed by 2 bases and J by 0 bases, leaving 8 bases between them. CDR3 sequence (DNA): TGTGCCAGCAGTTTAGGAGGATTTAGCAATCAGCCCCAGCATTTT. This codes for CASSLGGFSNQPQHF.

There are many counts of this clonotype. The rearrangement joins TRBV20-1 to TRBJ2-1, with 13 bases lining up with TRBD2. Germline values: CDR1 DFQATT, CDR2 SNEGSKA (reference sequence). This CDR3 region has 15 residues. Losses at the gene ends were 6 bases for V and 9 bases for J; bases not matched to a gene: 11. The CDR3, as DNA: TGCAGTGCCCTCCCCGCGGGACTAGCGGGGTTTGAGCAGTTCTTC. The encoded protein is CSALPAGLAGFEQFF.

This clonotype has a count of ten or more. The DNA of the CDR3 is TGCAGTGCTGCCCACCGTCCCGGGACTAGCGGGGGGGCCACGGAGACCCAGTACTTC. This gives the protein CSAAHRPGTSGGATETQYF. The chain couples TRBV20-1 to TRBJ2-5; 16 positions match TRBD2. V gave up 5 bases and J gave up 5 bases; unmatched junction bases: 17. Germline loops: CDR1 DFQATT, CDR2 SNEGSKA (reference sequence). The CDR3 loop spans 19 amino acids.

This clonotype was seen a few times. This sequence joins TRBV5-1 and TRBJ1-1; TRBD1 might be the D (5 bases). Trimming shortened V by 2 bases and J by 3 bases, and 29 bases separated the two germline ends. CDR1 is SGHRS and CDR2 is YFSETQ in the germline V gene. This CDR3 comprises 20 residues. Here the CDR3 DNA reads TGCGCCAGCAGCTTTACCGGAATACAGGAACGGCCCCCACCGTACACTGAAGCTTTCTTT. This translates into CASSFTGIQERPPPYTEAFF.

Ten or more counts support this clonotype. CDR3 DNA sequence: TGTGCCAGCAGTTTTTCGACAGGGCGGAACGAGCAGTACTTC. It yields the protein CASSFSTGRNEQYF. V usage is TRBV28 and J usage is TRBJ2-7; 7 bases fit TRBD1. This CDR3 is 14 amino acids long. Germline V gene sequence: CDR1 MDHEN, CDR2 SYDVKM. Losses at the gene ends were 3 bases for V and 5 bases for J; bases not matched to a gene: 7.

V and J are TRBV5-1 and TRBJ2-2; D is unresolved. V gave up 0 bases and J gave up 6 bases, with 6 bases separating them. This CDR3 comprises 13 residues. CDR1 and CDR2 from the germline V gene are SGHRS and YFSETQ. CDR3: CASSLGKAGELFF. The CDR3 region has the DNA TGCGCCAGCAGCTTGGGTAAAGCCGGGGAGCTGTTTTTT.

Details on this clonotype: With a much larger clone just one base away, this may be a read error. The chain links TRBV15 to TRBJ1-1; no reliable D call. CDR1 and CDR2 (germline): LNHNV, YYDKDF (reference sequence). Between the trimmed V and J ends, which lost 7 bases and 0 bases, there was a span of 6 bases. CDR3 size: 12 residues. As DNA, the CDR3 is TGTGCCACCAACAACTTGAACACTGAAGCTTTCTTT. It specifies CATNNLNTEAFF.

This clonotype was detected many times. This chain connects TRBV24-1 to TRBJ2-1, with D possibly matching TRBD1 (6 bases). Germline assignment: CDR1 KGHDR and CDR2 SFDVKD. The CDR3 totals 18 residues. Trimming removed 5 bases at V and 2 bases at J, with 21 bases between. The chain's CDR3 is CATSGRNTQGMTYNEQFF. CDR3 DNA sequence: TGTGCCACCAGTGGTAGGAACACACAGGGAATGACCTACAATGAGCAGTTCTTC.

Here the CDR3 reads CASSLDGRTGVTEAFF. The CDR3 DNA is TGTGCCAGCAGCTTAGACGGGAGGACAGGGGTCACTGAAGCTTTCTTT. The V and J genes are TRBV11-3 and TRBJ1-1; 9 nucleotides align to TRBD1. V trimming: 0 bases; J trimming: 4 bases; junction bases outside the gene matches: 6. The germline V gene has CDR1 SGHNT and CDR2 YENEEA. CDR3 length equals 16 residues.

This clonotype was seen at least ten times. The CDR3 loop reads CASSPDYNEQFF. CDR3 in DNA: TGTGCCAGCAGCCCCGATTACAATGAGCAGTTCTTC. J is TRBJ2-1 and V is TRBV7-6; D is ambiguous. The V gene's germline CDR1 is SGHVS and CDR2 FNYEAQ. Trimming stripped 5 bases from V and 4 bases from J, with 6 bases between. The CDR3 sequence is 12 residues long.